This record looks at one T cell receptor (beta chain) sequence and its context. The clone's antigen remains unknown. No per-base quality is available; no much larger clone lies one base away. This sample is drawn from a study of beta chain features in type 1 diabetes (dated by TCRdb to between 2017 and 2018). A note on the overall study: Mean age, gender distribution, total cell number and subset yield were not different between patients and healthy donors. A total of 90 million to 120 million sorted cells were examined across all samples, and a strong correlation was observed between cell number per subset and RNA yield. In the study, recently diagnosed type 1 diabetes patients and matched healthy donors were compared on the TCRB repertoires of their sorted circulating CD4+ T cell subsets. Regulatory and stem cell-like memory subsets were isolated from only 8 patients and roughly 8 healthy donors, whereas naive and central memory subsets came from all 30 or so donors. General conclusions and limits of the study: Because cDNA rather than genomic DNA was sequenced, highly expressing activated cells could have been over-represented, although no difference in activation and CD3 levels was found between groups. A moderate but significant shortening of TCRB CDR3 length was observed in type 1 diabetes patients in all four CD4+ subsets. Naive, central memory and regulatory TCRB repertoires appeared more similar among patients than among healthy donors. Shorter templates might be favored by PCR, yet because patient and control samples were amplified and corrected together, any such skew would affect both groups equally. Because the HLA sub-analyses included only small numbers of individuals, any influence of HLA type on TCRB rearrangement was left unresolved. At VDJ recombination sites, type 1 diabetes patients had fewer insertions and more deleted nucleotides, which implies abnormalities in thymic rearrangement.

The High Capacity cDNA Reverse Transcription Kit was used to reverse transcribe all of the isolated RNA, meaning that expressed TCRB transcripts were what got sequenced. Deep immunoSEQ sequencing was performed on naive, central memory and regulatory T cell samples, with an average of around 3.5 million total reads per sample. After sorted cells were lysed in RLT buffer, RNA was extracted with DNase-treated RNeasy Micro or Mini kits, with the choice depending on cell number. Each cell subset was processed separately to prevent cross-contamination, with patient and healthy donor samples processed together. Using the immunoSEQ multiplex PCR, TCRB sequences were amplified from cDNA into 87-bp fragments spanning the CDR3 region. The amplicons were sequenced using the Illumina HiSeq platform. Per the source publication's procedure: PCR bias was corrected computationally using synthetic template baselines, and reads within Hamming distance 2 were collapsed, with unmergeable singletons discarded. Reads were aligned against IMGT to assign V, D and J genes, CDR3 length and insertions or deletions at six rearrangement sites. Within each subset, clonotype counts were normalized to the number of sorted cells before true diversity and Gini coefficients were calculated with the tcR R package. The overlap coefficient, calculated on TCRB nucleotide sequences, was used to quantify repertoire sharing. Out-of-frame TCRB sequences from naive cells were analyzed to stand in for the pre-selection repertoire. TCRdb stores this immuneACCESS table with in-frame sequences only. Part of the clones is absent; in the studies checked, under half of the shortfall reflects unresolved V genes, and no reason is known for the rest. From that table come the V and J calls and clone size; the DNA was used to work out D and trimming. A total of under 300,000 clones appear in this sample, roughly 17% of them only once. In total, the top ten clones hold approximately 0.087% of the sample.

From each donor, a single peripheral blood sample of about 100 mL on average was drawn into heparinised tubes. Using a panel that included CD45RO, CCR7, CD25, CD127, CD95 and CD27, naive, central memory, regulatory and stem cell-like memory CD4+ T cells were sorted on a BD FACSAria II. A purity above 95% was achieved for all sorted populations. PBMCs were isolated immediately by Lymphoprep density gradient centrifugation and stained directly without culture. Samples were stained and sorted in pairs, with one healthy donor and one patient per experiment, so that batch effects were minimized. This TCR was recovered from a man under 40 with type 1 diabetes. Source material: naive CD4+ T cells from blood. The cell subset or site label for this specimen denotes: true naive CD4+ T cells.

Read as DNA, the sequence is TGTGCCAGCAGCTCTGGAAACACCATATATTTT. It encodes CASSSGNTIYF. Rearrangement joined TRBV7-6 to TRBJ1-3; the D segment cannot be called with confidence. CDR1 SGHVS and CDR2 FNYEAQ are derived from the germline V gene. Trimming at the junction amounts to 4 bases on V and 2 bases on J, and the germline ends lie 0 bases apart. Inclusive of the bounding cysteine and phenylalanine, the CDR3 is 11 residues long. CDR3 DNA only is kept here, 33 bases in frame from base 1.